These T cell receptor beta chains were read from a single sample in a study of PD-1 blockade in classical Hodgkin lymphoma. TCRdb keeps only in-frame clones here, not all; method: immunoSEQ multiplex PCR. The sample consists of fewer than 55,000 clones, roughly 86% of them appearing once. Here the sequenced sample was peripheral blood mononuclear cells (PBMCs), taken at baseline. The receptors shown here come from a human donor with classical Hodgkin lymphoma. Both conserved end residues are trimmed from each CDR3.

v_gene	j_gene	CDR3aa
TRBV5-1	TRBJ2-5	ASSLSRAGAGETQY
TRBV11-2	TRBJ2-3	ASSLSWWGGPSTDTQY
TRBV13	TRBJ1-4	ASSLQRGWNEKLF
TRBV5-1	TRBJ2-7	ASSNHRLTDYEQY
TRBV19	TRBJ2-7	ASSKWSGQGSYEQY
TRBV27	TRBJ2-1	ASSSGTSGNEQF
TRBV9	TRBJ2-1	ASSASGTSGNEQF
TRBV6-1	TRBJ2-1	ASSERLAPSSYNEQF
TRBV18	TRBJ2-1	ASSPFPAEQF
TRBV12-5	TRBJ1-1	ASGLDRFEAF
TRBV7-2	TRBJ1-6	ASSPQTPGTGSSPLH
TRBV7-9	TRBJ2-5	ASSATGSQETQY
TRBV19	TRBJ2-1	ASSSQGREQF
TRBV19	TRBJ1-5	ASSIETGGNQPQH
TRBV9	TRBJ1-6	ASSPQPGQSPLH
TRBV11-1	TRBJ2-1	ASSTLAGHSYNEQF
TRBV5-1	TRBJ1-1	ASSLVGGVNTEAF
TRBV5-4	TRBJ2-3	ASRVRGASTDTQY
TRBV19	TRBJ1-5	ASTKYKGAQAEPQH
TRBV5-4	TRBJ1-2	ASSLVGFYT
TRBV18	TRBJ2-2	ASSPLAGTGNTGELF
TRBV7-6	TRBJ2-7	ASSLGVGYEQY